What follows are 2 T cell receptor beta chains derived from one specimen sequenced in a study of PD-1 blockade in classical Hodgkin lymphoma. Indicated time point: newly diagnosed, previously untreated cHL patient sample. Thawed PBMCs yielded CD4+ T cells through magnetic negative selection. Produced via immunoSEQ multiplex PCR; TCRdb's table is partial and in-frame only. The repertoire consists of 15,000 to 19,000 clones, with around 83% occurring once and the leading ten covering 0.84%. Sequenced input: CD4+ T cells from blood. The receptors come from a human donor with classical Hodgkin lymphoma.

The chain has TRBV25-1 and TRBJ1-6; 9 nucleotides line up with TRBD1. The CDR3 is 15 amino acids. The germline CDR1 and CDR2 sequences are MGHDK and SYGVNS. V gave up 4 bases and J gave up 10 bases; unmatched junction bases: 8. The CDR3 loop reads CASSASQGASSPLHF. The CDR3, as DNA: TGTGCCAGCAGTGCCTCACAGGGGGCGTCCTCACCCCTCCACTTT.

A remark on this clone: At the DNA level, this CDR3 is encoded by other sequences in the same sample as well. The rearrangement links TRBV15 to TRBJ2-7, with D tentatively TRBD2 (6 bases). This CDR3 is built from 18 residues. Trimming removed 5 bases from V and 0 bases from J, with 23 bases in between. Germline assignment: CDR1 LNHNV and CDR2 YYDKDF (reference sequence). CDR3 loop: CATSGGVSGAVSSYEQYF. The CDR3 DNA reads TGTGCCACCAGCGGGGGAGTTTCGGGAGCGGTTAGCTCCTACGAGCAGTACTTC.